The present T cell receptor (beta chain) was sequenced within a study of brain T cells in children with intractable seizures. Here immunoSEQ multiplex PCR was the method, and the copy in TCRdb shows in-frame clones only, minus some. The sample carries about 320,000 clones, over 90% recorded once. Study-wide results and caveats: HCMV serostatus was not known, and viral specificity came from CDR3 similarity only.

The CDR3 contains 13 residues. Germline loops: CDR1 SNHLY, CDR2 FYNNEI. V shed 4 bases and J shed 4 bases, with 10 bases lying between them. Concerning this clone: The antigen remains unidentified.

The time point is: blood from clinic visit 5 months post-surgery; TSC patient then seizure free. Pre-surgery treatment included at least one anti-epileptic drug. The TCR was taken from a boy under two years old with tuberous sclerosis and intractable seizures. The chain recombines TRBV2 with TRBJ2-5, with unresolved D. The source material was peripheral blood, sampled less than 6 months after surgery. The CDR3 DNA reads TGTGCCAGCAGTGGTCCGGCCCCAGAGACCCAGTACTTC. It encodes CASSGPAPETQYF. Looking up the rest from reference TRBV2 and TRBJ2-5 gives the full variable domain: EPEVTQTPSHQVTQMGQEVILRCVPISNHLYFYWYRQILGQKVEFLVSFYNNEISEKSEIFDDQFSVERPDGSNFTLKIRSTKLEDSAMYFCASSGPAPETQYFGPGTRLLVL.